Below, 17 T cell receptor beta chains from the same sample are listed, as sequenced in a study of radiotherapy plus CTLA-4 blockade in lung cancer. The method was immunoSEQ multiplex PCR; TCRdb's version includes in-frame clones alone and lacks a portion of them. The table lists about 39,000 clones, more than 70% of them singletons. Specimen: peripheral blood, collected from a patient treated with radiotherapy plus ipilimumab. Every receptor here comes from a human donor with non-small cell lung cancer that progressed on radiotherapy plus ipilimumab.

This chain connects TRBV5-4 to TRBJ2-5, with a tentative D call TRBD2 (5 bases). This CDR3 region has 15 residues. Germline CDR1 reads SGHNT; CDR2 reads YYREEE (reference sequence). Trimming cost V 3 bases and J 3 bases, with 15 bases left between them. The CDR3 protein is CASSSLPGREETQYF. The CDR3 DNA reads as TGTGCCAGCAGCTCCCTGCCTGGGCGGGAAGAGACCCAGTACTTC.

This clone appeared a single time. The rearrangement uses TRBV19 and TRBJ1-2; D gene ambiguous. The V end lost 7 bases, the J end lost 3 bases, and 9 bases lay between the germline ends. The CDR3 runs to 12 residues. Per germline, CDR1 LNHDA and CDR2 SQIVND (reference sequence). The CDR3 is CASTNFDYGYTF. In DNA form, the CDR3 reads TGTGCCAGTACTAATTTTGACTATGGCTACACCTTC.

This clone showed up just once. This chain uses TRBV7-2 with TRBJ2-7, with 8 bases that match TRBD1. This CDR3 has 15 amino acids. The germline V gene has CDR1 SGHTA and CDR2 FQGNSA. The V segment lost 4 bases and the J segment 1 base; nucleotides outside the gene matches: 6. CDR3 sequence (DNA): TGTGCCAGCAGCTCCCGACAGGGGTTTTCCTACGAGCAGTACTTC. It specifies CASSSRQGFSYEQYF.

The chain combines TRBV2 with TRBJ2-2, with D tentatively TRBD1 (5 bases). The CDR3 is 15 residues long. Germline V gene lookup returns CDR1 SNHLY and CDR2 FYNNEI. The V and J ends lost 8 bases and 3 bases respectively, with 16 bases between them. DNA of the CDR3: TGTGCCAGCTCTGGACGGGCAGGGTACACCGGGGAGCTGTTTTTT. Translated: CASSGRAGYTGELFF.

The rearrangement joins TRBV7-3 to TRBJ2-3; D perhaps matches TRBD1 (5 bases). V lost 4 bases and J lost 4, with 18 bases in between. Germline V lookup: CDR1 SGHTA, CDR2 FQGTGA. CDR3 size: 16 residues. CDR3 in amino acids: CASSSSMGPGPDTQYF. In DNA, the CDR3 is TGTGCCAGCAGCTCGTCGATGGGCCCAGGGCCAGATACGCAGTATTTT.

V and J are TRBV11-2 and TRBJ2-5; TRBD2 agrees at 9 bases. This CDR3 contains 16 residues. With 4 bases clipped from V and 8 bases from J, the junction kept 14 bases outside the gene matches. The germline gives CDR1 SGHAT, CDR2 FQNNGV. CDR3 DNA: TGTGCCAGCAGCTGGGTCGGTACCGGGACTAGCACAACCCAGTACTTC. It is translated as CASSWVGTGTSTTQYF.

The chain couples TRBV14 to TRBJ1-1; the D gene is possibly TRBD1 (5 bases). V gave up 0 bases and J gave up 4 bases, with 9 bases separating them. Germline V gene sequence: CDR1 SGHDN, CDR2 FVKESK. The length of the CDR3 is 14 residues. This chain's CDR3 is CASSQDRGGTEAFF. The CDR3 coding sequence is TGTGCCAGCAGCCAAGATCGGGGGGGCACTGAAGCTTTCTTT.

This chain uses TRBV9 with TRBJ1-6; no reliable D call. There are 15 residues in the CDR3. The germline gives CDR1 SGDLS, CDR2 YYNGEE. The V end was cut by 0 bases, the J end by 4 bases, with 8 bases between. Here the CDR3 DNA reads TGTGCCAGCAGCGTAGGCTCCGGGTATAATTCACCCCTCCACTTT. Protein: CASSVGSGYNSPLHF.

This sequence joins TRBV7-9 and TRBJ2-2; D is possibly TRBD2 (7 bases). The CDR3 has 15 residues. Germline values: CDR1 SEHNR, CDR2 FQNEAQ (reference sequence). The ends were cut back, 8 bases at V and 6 bases at J, with 19 bases in the middle. The CDR3 sequence is CASEGGPKTPGELFF. The CDR3, as DNA: TGTGCCAGCGAGGGGGGGCCCAAGACCCCCGGGGAGCTGTTTTTT.

The rearrangement links TRBV11-2 to TRBJ2-2, with D unresolved. Germline CDR1 and CDR2: SGHAT and FQNNGV. CDR3 length equals 12 residues. Trimming stripped 1 base from V and 6 bases from J, with 3 bases between. The CDR3 region is CASSLASGELFF. The CDR3 nucleotides are TGTGCCAGCAGCTTAGCTTCCGGGGAGCTGTTTTTT.

This clone is a singleton in its sample. For the CDR3, the DNA is TGCGCCAGCAGTGCGGATCAAGGGGTGGCCGGGGAGCTGTTTTTT. Protein: CASSADQGVAGELFF. The chain couples TRBV10-2 to TRBJ2-2, with D perhaps TRBD1 (5 bases). This CDR3 contains 15 residues. V lost 4 bases and J 6 bases, leaving 15 bases between the germline ends. Germline CDR1 reads WSHSY; CDR2 reads SAAADI.

There are a few counts of this clone. The chain has TRBV19 and TRBJ1-2; weak D call: TRBD1 (6 bases). The V end lost 5 bases, the J end lost 7 bases, and 14 bases lay between the germline ends. Germline CDR1 LNHDA, CDR2 SQIVND (reference sequence). The CDR3 spans 13 residues. CDR3 sequence reads: CASSEQGAGGYTF. CDR3 sequence (DNA): TGTGCCAGTAGTGAACAGGGAGCTGGTGGCTACACCTTC.

CDR3 in amino acids: CASSPTGSGNTIYF. The CDR3 DNA is TGTGCCAGCAGCCCCACCGGCTCTGGAAACACCATATATTTT. The chain couples TRBV6-5 to TRBJ1-3; D is unclear. Between the trimmed V and J ends, which lost 6 bases and 0 bases, there was a span of 9 bases. The CDR3 consists of 14 residues. Germline CDR1 and CDR2: MNHEY and SVGAGI.

The chain combines TRBV7-3 with TRBJ1-2, with 9 bases fitting TRBD1. CDR3 size: 14 residues. V lost 1 base, J lost 8 bases, and 5 bases stayed unmatched. Germline-derived CDR1 and CDR2 are SGHTA and FQGTGA. As DNA, the CDR3 is TGTGCCAGCAGCTTAATGGGACAGGGTGACGGCTACACCTTC. Translating it yields CASSLMGQGDGYTF.

The sample holds one count of this clone. The V call is TRBV5-6, the J call TRBJ2-1, with D tentatively TRBD2 (5 bases). The V end lost 4 bases, the J end lost 6 bases, and 8 bases lay between the germline ends. The CDR3 consists of 12 residues. Germline V lookup: CDR1 SGHDT, CDR2 YYEEEE. The CDR3 DNA is TGTGCCAGCAGCCTGGCGGGCAATGAGCAGTTCTTC. Translation: CASSLAGNEQFF.

The chain uses TRBV7-8 and TRBJ2-6; D uncertain. Deletions cut 0 bases from V and 4 bases from J, with 4 bases between. The CDR3 is 14 residues long. CDR1 SGHVS and CDR2 FQNEAQ come from the germline V gene. CDR3 loop: CASSLAAGANVLTF. The CDR3 DNA reads TGTGCCAGCAGCTTAGCGGCCGGGGCCAACGTCCTGACTTTC.

The rearrangement links TRBV19 to TRBJ2-5; the match to TRBD1 covers 10 bases. Germline loops: CDR1 LNHDA, CDR2 SQIVND (reference sequence). The CDR3 length is 14 residues. The trim removed 8 bases at V and 4 bases at J, leaving 7 bases unmatched. The CDR3 is CASRQGALGETQYF. DNA of the CDR3: TGTGCCAGTCGACAGGGGGCATTGGGAGAGACCCAGTACTTC.